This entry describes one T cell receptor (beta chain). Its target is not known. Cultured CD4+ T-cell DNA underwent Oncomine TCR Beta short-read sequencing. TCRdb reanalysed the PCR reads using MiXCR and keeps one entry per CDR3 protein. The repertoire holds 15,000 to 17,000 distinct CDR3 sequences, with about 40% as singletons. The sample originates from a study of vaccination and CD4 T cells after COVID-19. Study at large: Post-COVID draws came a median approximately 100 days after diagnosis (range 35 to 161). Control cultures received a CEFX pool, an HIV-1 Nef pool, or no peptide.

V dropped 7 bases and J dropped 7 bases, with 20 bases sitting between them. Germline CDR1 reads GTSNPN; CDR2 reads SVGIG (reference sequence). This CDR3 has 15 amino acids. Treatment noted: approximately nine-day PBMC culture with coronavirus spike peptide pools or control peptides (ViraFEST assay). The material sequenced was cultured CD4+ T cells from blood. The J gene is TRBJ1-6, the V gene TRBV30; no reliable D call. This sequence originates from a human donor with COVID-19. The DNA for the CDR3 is TGTGCCTACCGCAGAGATCCCAGAGAAAATTCACCCCTCCACTTT. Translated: CAYRRDPRENSPLHF. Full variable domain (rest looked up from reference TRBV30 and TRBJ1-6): SQTIHQWPATLVQPVGSPLSLECTVEGTSNPNLYWYRQAAGRGLQLLFYSVGIGQISSEVPQNLSASRPQDRQFILSSKKLLLSDSGFYLCAYRRDPRENSPLHFGNGTRLTVT.